This passage covers 9 T cell receptor beta chains from one sample sequenced in a study of T-cell reconstitution after alpha-beta-depleted transplantation in children. Unique molecular identifiers were used to barcode this TCRbeta library. TCRdb redid the calling of the PCR reads with MiXCR, one entry per CDR3 protein. The data contain 6,500 or so distinct CDR3 sequences, 5.3% of them singletons. The sample was PBMCs, mostly from graft donor cells, taken 180 days after TCRalphabeta/CD19-depleted stem cell transplant. These receptors were obtained from a child less than two years old who had a stem cell transplant for acute myeloid leukemia, so the T cells may come from the graft donor.

This clonotype was picked up many times. The chain employs TRBV20-1 and TRBJ2-7, with 9 bases aligning to TRBD2. V gave up 6 bases and J gave up 4 bases; unmatched junction bases: 10. The CDR3 runs 14 residues. Germline lookup yields CDR1 DFQATT and CDR2 SNEGSKA (reference sequence). For the CDR3, the DNA is TGCAGTGCAACCCCTAGCGGGACGCAGTACGAGCAGTACTTC. This codes for CSATPSGTQYEQYF.

Ten or more counts support this clonotype. This rearrangement joins TRBV4-3 to TRBJ2-6, with TRBD2 matching over 12 bases. Germline V gene lookup returns CDR1 LGHNA and CDR2 YSLEER. V lost 3 bases and J lost 0; bases outside the gene matches: 18. There are 23 residues in the CDR3. For the CDR3, the DNA is TGCGCCAGCAGCCAGGCCGGGACTAGCGGGTTGAGCTACCCCTACTCTGGGGCCAACGTCCTGACTTTC. It encodes CASSQAGTSGLSYPYSGANVLTF.

At least ten counts were recorded for this clonotype. The chain employs TRBV7-9 and TRBJ2-1, with 7 bases aligning to TRBD2. CDR3 length: 17 residues. Per the germline V gene, CDR1 is SEHNR and CDR2 is FQNEAQ (reference sequence). After removal of 5 bases from V and 4 bases from J, the junction contained 14 bases not matched to a gene. The CDR3 bases are TGTGCCAGCAGCCCAAAAAGACGGCTAGCGGCGTACAATGAGCAGTTCTTC. This sequence encodes CASSPKRRLAAYNEQFF.

This clonotype was found many times. V usage is TRBV27 and J usage is TRBJ2-2, with D possibly TRBD1 on 6 matching bases. Trimming took 7 bases from V and 0 from J, leaving 12 bases between them. This CDR3 spans 15 amino acids. The V gene's germline CDR1 is MNHEY and CDR2 SMNVEV (reference sequence). CDR3 sequence (DNA): TGTGCCAGCACCCAGGGGCGGACGAACACCGGGGAGCTGTTTTTT. This translates into CASTQGRTNTGELFF.

This clonotype was seen only a few times. This may arise from a read error, as a much more abundant clone is one base away. The V gene is TRBV3-1, the J gene TRBJ2-6; D remains unclear. Germline V gene data show CDR1 as LGHDT and CDR2 as YNNKEL (reference sequence). The CDR3 is made up of 17 amino acids. CDR3 sequence: CASCQDLSLSGANVLTF. The CDR3 coding sequence is TGTGCCAGCTGCCAAGACCTTTCCCTCTCTGGGGCCAACGTCCTGACTTTC.

This clonotype is termed medium-sized (0.01 to 0.1%). V gene TRBV7-2 combines with J gene TRBJ1-1; no firm D call. The CDR3 extends over 13 amino acids. Trimming cost V 2 bases and J 1 base, with 5 bases left between them. Germline lookup yields CDR1 SGHTA and CDR2 FQGNSA. CDR3 coding DNA: TGTGCCAGCAGCTTAACGGAGAACACTGAAGCTTTCTTT. As protein: CASSLTENTEAFF. The full variable domain, in which reference TRBV7-2 and TRBJ1-1 provide the parts outside the CDR3, is GAGVSQSPSNKVTEKGKDVELRCDPISGHTALYWYRQSLGQGLEFLIYFQGNSAPDKSGLPSDRFSAERTGGSVSTLTIQRTQQEDSAVYLCASSLTENTEAFFGQGTRLTVV.

J is TRBJ1-5 and V is TRBV4-2; no definite D call. The CDR3 runs 15 residues. Trimming took off 4 bases at V and 0 bases at J, with 10 bases between the two ends. Per the germline V gene, CDR1 is LGHNA and CDR2 is YNFKEQ. CDR3 in DNA: TGTGCCAGCAGCCCCGGGCAGTATAGCAATCAGCCCCAGCATTTT. This encodes CASSPGQYSNQPQHF.

This clonotype was observed many times. This rearrangement joins TRBV6-2 or TRBV6-3 to TRBJ2-1; D is unresolved. The V end was cut by 5 bases, the J end by 5 bases, with 10 bases between. The CDR3 runs to 13 residues. Germline V gives CDR1 MNHEY, CDR2 SVGEGT. The CDR3 nucleotides read TGTGCCAGCAGTCGGACGGATAACAATGAGCAGTTCTTC. Its translation is CASSRTDNNEQFF.

Ten or more counts support this clonotype. The chain uses TRBV6-5 and TRBJ2-7, with 7 bases matching TRBD2. Germline V gene lookup returns CDR1 MNHEY and CDR2 SVGAGI. The J segment lost 2 bases and the V segment lost 4 bases, leaving 8 bases of the junction unmatched. The CDR3 runs to 15 residues. The DNA of the CDR3 is TGTGCCAGCAGTTGGGGGGGAGCAGGGCCCTACGAGCAGTACTTC. This encodes CASSWGGAGPYEQYF.